A single sample gave rise to the 6 T cell receptor beta chains below, sequenced in a study of breast tumors, draining lymph nodes, adjacent tissues (TCRdb year 2016). The lymph node samples were taken from the axillary draining lymph nodes of breast cancer patients. Receptors were amplified or captured by multiplex PCR. The instrument was an Illumina HiSeq 2000. Clones were called with MiXCR by TCRdb after fastp trimmed the public reads at Q25, and only in-frame beta chains were retained. Entries that share a CDR3 protein sequence are merged under the most common genes and DNA. The sample includes roughly 130,000 distinct CDR3 sequences, with about 31% observed a single time. The ten largest make up under 2.5% of the sample. The sample was axillary lymph node tissue. The receptors shown here come from a female donor with breast cancer. Some clones in this sample may be carry-over from other donors' samples.

The rearrangement joins TRBV29-1 to TRBJ1-2, with 9 bases aligning to TRBD1. Trimming removed 7 bases from V and 8 bases from J; junction bases left unmatched: 11. The length of the CDR3 is 13 residues. Per germline, CDR1 SQVTM and CDR2 ANQGSEA. CDR3 region: CSGSRTGEGGYTF. The CDR3 nucleotides are TGCAGCGGCTCGCGGACAGGGGAAGGCGGCTACACCTTC.

This CDR3 is CSASGVVMNTEAFF. In DNA, the CDR3 is TGCAGTGCTAGTGGGGTGGTGATGAACACTGAAGCTTTCTTT. The chain couples TRBV20-1 to TRBJ1-1; D is unresolved. CDR1 and CDR2 (germline): DFQATT, SNEGSKA (reference sequence). V lost 3 bases to trimming and J lost 0 bases, with 11 bases between them. The CDR3 extends over 14 amino acids.

This clonotype was seen at least ten times. The V gene is TRBV3-1, the J gene TRBJ2-6; D is uncertain. Between the trimmed V and J ends, which lost 1 base and 2 bases, there was a span of 12 bases. The CDR3 covers 17 residues. Germline assignment: CDR1 LGHDT and CDR2 YNNKEL (reference sequence). CDR3 region: CASSQGEAAAGANVLTF. CDR3 DNA sequence: TGTGCCAGCAGCCAAGGAGAAGCAGCAGCTGGGGCCAACGTCCTGACTTTC.

The chain links TRBV5-6 to TRBJ1-3; 9 bases map to TRBD1. The junction had 2 bases not matched to a gene; V was cut back by 4 bases and J by 0 bases. Germline lookup yields CDR1 SGHDT and CDR2 YYEEEE. CDR3 length: 15 residues. CDR3 coding DNA: TGTGCCAGCAGCCGGGACAGGGTCTCTGGAAACACCATATATTTT. This translates into CASSRDRVSGNTIYF.

This clonotype has at least ten counts. This chain joins TRBV7-9 and TRBJ2-7; D unclear. The CDR3 length is 12 residues. The V gene's germline CDR1 is SEHNR and CDR2 FQNEAQ (reference sequence). The V end was cut by 6 bases, the J end by 6 bases, with 12 bases between. CDR3 DNA: TGTGCCAGCAGTAGGGTGGATGCCGAGCAGTACTTC. Translation gives CASSRVDAEQYF.

This clonotype came up once. The chain joins TRBV7-8 to TRBJ2-5, with 7 positions matching TRBD2. The CDR3 totals 12 residues. V lost 4 bases and J lost 4; bases outside the gene matches: 0. CDR1 and CDR2 (germline): SGHVS, FQNEAQ. In DNA, the CDR3 is TGTGCCAGCAGCTGGGGGGGAGAGACCCAGTACTTC. Its protein product is CASSWGGETQYF. The full variable domain, rest sourced from reference TRBV7-8 and TRBJ2-5, is GAGVSQSPRYKVAKRGQDVALRCDPISGHVSLFWYQQALGQGPEFLTYFQNEAQLDKSGLPSDRFFAERPEGSVSTLKIQRTQQEDSAVYLCASSWGGETQYFGPGTRLLVL.